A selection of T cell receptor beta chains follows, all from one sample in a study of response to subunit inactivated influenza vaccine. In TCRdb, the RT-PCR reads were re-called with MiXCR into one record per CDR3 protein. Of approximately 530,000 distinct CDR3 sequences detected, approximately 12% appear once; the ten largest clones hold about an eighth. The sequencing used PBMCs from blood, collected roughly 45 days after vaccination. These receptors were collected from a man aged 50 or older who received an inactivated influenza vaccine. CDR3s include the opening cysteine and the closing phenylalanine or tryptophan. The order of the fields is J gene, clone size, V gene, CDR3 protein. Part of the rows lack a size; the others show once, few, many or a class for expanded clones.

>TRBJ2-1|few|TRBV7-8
CASSLVGRGRNEQFF
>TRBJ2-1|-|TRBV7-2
CASTLRQGRVGEQFF
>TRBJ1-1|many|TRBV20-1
CSARGRLNTEAFF
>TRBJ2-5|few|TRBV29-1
CSVEKGSGGETQYF
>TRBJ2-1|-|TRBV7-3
CASSLRGYGSYNEQFF
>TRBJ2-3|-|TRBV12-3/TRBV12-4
CTSCLASWGGWSSDTQYF
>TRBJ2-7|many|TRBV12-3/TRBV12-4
CASSPPGRSREQYF
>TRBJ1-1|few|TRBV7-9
CASSLETGRTEAFF
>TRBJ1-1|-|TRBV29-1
CSTGLRSEAFF
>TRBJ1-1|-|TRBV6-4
CASSDGPATEAFF
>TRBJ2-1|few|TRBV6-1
CASSINTQLVVGEQFF
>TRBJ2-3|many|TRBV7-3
CASSRTGVITDTQYF
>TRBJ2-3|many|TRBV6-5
CASSYSISAPSDADTQYF
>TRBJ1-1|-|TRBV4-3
CASSQRVGGNTEAFF
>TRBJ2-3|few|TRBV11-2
CASSLGLPGRIDTQYF
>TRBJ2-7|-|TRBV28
CASSLTRQDDEQYF
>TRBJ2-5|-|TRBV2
CASSEGTRVAQYF
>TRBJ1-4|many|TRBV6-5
CASSYSAGWEKLFF
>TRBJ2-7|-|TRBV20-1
CSARREEQYF
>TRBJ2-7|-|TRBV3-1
CASSQEWTGNYEQYF
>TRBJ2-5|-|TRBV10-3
CAISEQDQETQYF
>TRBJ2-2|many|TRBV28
CASSPRSTGELFF
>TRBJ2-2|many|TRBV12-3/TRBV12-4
CASSPWDRVGGELFF
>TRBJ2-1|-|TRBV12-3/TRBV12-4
CASSLGRGIGNEQFF
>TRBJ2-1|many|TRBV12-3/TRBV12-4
CASSLAGASYNEQFF
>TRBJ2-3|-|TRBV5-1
CASSLGRSRPTDTQYF
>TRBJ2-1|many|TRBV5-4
CASSSPGQGSEQFF
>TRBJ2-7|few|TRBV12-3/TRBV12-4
CASSLAQQLEQYF
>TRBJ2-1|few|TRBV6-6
CASSRGSSNEQFF
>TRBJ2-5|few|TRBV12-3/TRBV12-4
CASSLPSGLQETQYF
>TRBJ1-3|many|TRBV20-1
CSAREAQWGNTIYF
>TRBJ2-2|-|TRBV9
CASTPAGQGYTGELFF
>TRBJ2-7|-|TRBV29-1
CRVRSSYEQYF
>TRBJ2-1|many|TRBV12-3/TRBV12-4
CASSPSGGIYNEQFF
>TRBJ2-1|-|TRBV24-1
CATSDPTGTKHNEQFF
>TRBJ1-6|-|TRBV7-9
CASSWAGTNSPLHF
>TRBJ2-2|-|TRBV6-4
CASSDYGAGELFF
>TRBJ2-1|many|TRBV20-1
CSARVGYNEQFF
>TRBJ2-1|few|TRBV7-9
CASDVLDGYNEQFF
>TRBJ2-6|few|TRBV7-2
CASSLLPGISGANVLTF
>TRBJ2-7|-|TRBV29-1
CSATPGVRSYEQYF
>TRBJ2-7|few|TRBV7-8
CASSPWEAGVPEQYF
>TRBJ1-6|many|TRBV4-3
CASSQDSGLNSPLHF
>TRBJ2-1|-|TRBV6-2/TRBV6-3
CASRTAGGQFF
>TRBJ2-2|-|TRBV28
CASSSLLTGWEPNTGELFF
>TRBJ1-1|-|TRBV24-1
CATSDLWGKEAFF
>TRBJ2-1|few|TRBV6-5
CASSYYRDYNEQFF
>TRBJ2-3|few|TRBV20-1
CSADRDRSTDTQYF
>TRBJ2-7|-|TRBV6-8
CGSSFFRSSGGAFLGEQYF
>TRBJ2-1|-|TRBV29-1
CSVVAGQGVEQFF
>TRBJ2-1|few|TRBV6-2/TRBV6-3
CASSYLIGRAAEQFF
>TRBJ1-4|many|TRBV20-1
CSASEVYEKLFF
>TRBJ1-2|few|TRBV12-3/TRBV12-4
CASSYSSTGLLGGGYTF
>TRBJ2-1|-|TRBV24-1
CATSDWMDEQFF